The 8 T cell receptor beta chains given below trace back to one sample, sequenced in a study of T cells in Graves' hyperthyroidism and ophthalmopathy. RNA transcripts provided the source from which TCR beta CDR3 regions were amplified. First-round RT-PCR with HTBI primers amplified the TCR CDR3 region. TCRdb processed the multiplex PCR reads anew with MiXCR; each CDR3 protein has one entry. The sample shows hundreds of thousands of distinct CDR3 sequences, 35% of them seen only once. The sample comprised blood. Source of these receptors: a woman aged 40-49 years with Graves' hyperthyroidism.

V is TRBV10-2 and J is TRBJ1-1, with D perhaps TRBD1 (5 bases). The CDR3 loop spans 13 amino acids. CDR1 and CDR2 (germline): WSHSY, SAAADI. With 6 bases removed from V and 7 bases from J, the gap between germline ends came to 15 bases. Written as DNA, the CDR3 is TGCGCCAGCAGGGCCAGGGCCGTCATTGAAGCTTTCTTT. Translated: CASRARAVIEAFF.

The chain uses TRBV7-9 and TRBJ2-7; the match to TRBD1 covers 8 bases. Germline values: CDR1 SEHNR, CDR2 FQNEAQ (reference sequence). The CDR3 consists of 15 residues. The ends lost 5 bases at V and 4 bases at J; junction bases unmatched: 10. CDR3 sequence: CASSHRDRLTYEQYF. The CDR3 bases are TGTGCCAGCAGCCACCGGGACAGGTTGACATACGAGCAGTACTTC.

Worth noting for this clonotype: Given a much more abundant clone one base away, this may be a read error. This chain uses TRBV25-1 with TRBJ1-6; D is ambiguous. Trimming left V 8 bases short and J 7 bases short, with 21 bases between. Per the germline V gene, CDR1 is MGHDK and CDR2 is SYGVNS. This CDR3 region has 16 residues. CDR3 nucleotides: TGTGCCAGCGATCCCGGGAGCTTAGTGGGGAATTCACCCCTCCACTTT. This encodes CASDPGSLVGNSPLHF.

V gene TRBV2 combines with J gene TRBJ2-2; D possibly uses TRBD1 or TRBD2 (5 bases each). Germline CDR1 SNHLY, CDR2 FYNNEI. V lost 5 bases to trimming and J lost 5 bases, with 15 bases between them. CDR3 length: 15 residues. The CDR3, as DNA: TGTGCCAGCAGTTATGGGACCTGGGGGACCGGGGAGCTGTTTTTT. Translated: CASSYGTWGTGELFF.

The V gene is TRBV19, the J gene TRBJ1-1; no reliable D call. CDR1 and CDR2 (germline): LNHDA, SQIVND (reference sequence). The V end lost 0 bases, the J end lost 0 bases, and 8 bases lay between the germline ends. The CDR3 has 15 residues. CDR3 amino acids: CASSIDRQLNTEAFF. CDR3 nucleotides: TGTGCCAGTAGTATAGATCGTCAGCTGAACACTGAAGCTTTCTTT.

J is TRBJ1-1 and V is TRBV7-2; TRBD1 is a possible D gene (5 bases). The CDR3 contains 13 residues. Trimming shortened V by 1 base and J by 7 bases, and 10 bases separated the two germline ends. The germline CDR1 and CDR2 sequences are SGHTA and FQGNSA. The CDR3 DNA sequence: TGTGCCAGCAGCTTAGGCAGGGTTTATGAAGCTTTCTTT. Amino acid sequence: CASSLGRVYEAFF.

On this clonotype: A read error may explain this, as a much larger clone is one base away. The rearrangement joins TRBV9 to TRBJ1-3, with a weak D call TRBD1 (6 bases). Germline lookup yields CDR1 SGDLS and CDR2 YYNGEE. CDR3 size: 15 residues. Between the trimmed V and J ends, which lost 0 bases and 0 bases, there was a span of 7 bases. CDR3 residues: CASSVEGGSGNTIYF. CDR3 nucleotide sequence: TGTGCCAGCAGCGTAGAGGGGGGCTCTGGAAACACCATATATTTT.

There are many counts of this clonotype. The rearrangement uses TRBV29-1 and TRBJ1-2; D ambiguous. This CDR3 is 11 amino acids long. Trimming pared 4 bases from V and 2 bases from J, leaving 5 bases between. Germline-derived CDR1 and CDR2 are SQVTM and ANQGSEA. CDR3 sequence (DNA): TGCAGCGTTGTAGCAAACTATGGCTACACCTTC. Its translation: CSVVANYGYTF.